What follows are 30 T cell receptor beta chains derived from one specimen sequenced in a study of blood T cells in healthy people across ages. Alongside a J-beta primer mix, a sample-barcoded 5' primer served in a second PCR lasting roughly 7 to 11 cycles. TCRdb reprocessed the 5' RACE reads via MiXCR and lists one record per CDR3 protein. Among almost 550,000 distinct CDR3 sequences listed, approximately 25% were seen once. These data were likewise used in another study, on T cells of mothers and their children.

The sample consisted of blood. Every receptor here comes from a boy younger than 18 in good health.

The rearrangement links TRBV2 to TRBJ2-5, with a weak D call TRBD1 (5 bases). The tail of the sequence fits TRBJ2-7 better, so the J call may be wrong. The CDR3 sequence is 13 residues long. Germline assignment: CDR1 SNHLY and CDR2 FYNNEI. The CDR3 DNA is TGTGCCAGCAGTTACACAGGTGGTAGCGAGCAGTACTTC. It is translated as CASSYTGGSEQYF.

J is TRBJ2-3 and V is TRBV12-3 or TRBV12-4; 7 positions match TRBD2. There are 15 residues in the CDR3. J gave up 1 base and V 5 bases, and 6 bases lay outside the gene matches. The CDR3 coding sequence is TGTGCCAGCAGTCGTACTAGCGATGGCACAGATACGCAGTATTTT. Encoded protein: CASSRTSDGTDTQYF.

This clonotype was detected a few times. V usage is TRBV20-1 and J usage is TRBJ1-1; D is ambiguous. Germline V CDR1 and CDR2: DFQATT, SNEGSKA (reference sequence). Trimming removed 5 bases at V and 2 bases at J, with 9 bases between. The CDR3 is 12 residues long. CDR3 DNA sequence: TGCAGTGCTCTAGACTTAAACACTGAAGCTTTCTTT. Translated: CSALDLNTEAFF.

In this sample, this clonotype turned up a few times. This chain uses TRBV21-1 with TRBJ1-5. TRBV21-1 is flagged as a pseudogene. The CDR3 is 17 amino acids. In DNA, the CDR3 is TGTGCCAGCAGCAAAGTGTGTCGGAGAAGCTTCAATCAGCCCCAGCATTTT. It translates to CASSKVCRRSFNQPQHF.

The chain uses TRBV6-2 or TRBV6-3 and TRBJ1-5; D not certain. Trimming left V 3 bases short and J 9 bases short, with 9 bases between. Germline CDR1 MNHEY, CDR2 SVGEGT. This CDR3 is 12 amino acids long. DNA for the CDR3: TGTGCCAGCAGTTATTCGCTCAGGCCCCAGCATTTT. It yields the protein CASSYSLRPQHF.

This chain connects TRBV29-1 to TRBJ1-1; D gene uncertain. The CDR3 extends over 12 amino acids. Trimming left V 5 bases short and J 0 bases short, with 7 bases between. Germline V lookup: CDR1 SQVTM, CDR2 ANQGSEA. The CDR3, as DNA: TGCAGCGTTTCCTCATTGAACACTGAAGCTTTCTTT. Its protein product is CSVSSLNTEAFF. Full variable domain (outside the CDR3, taken from reference TRBV29-1 and TRBJ1-1): SAVISQKPSRDICQRGTSLTIQCQVDSQVTMMFWYRQQPGQSLTLIATANQGSEATYESGFVIDKFPISRPNLTFSTLTVSNMSPEDSSIYLCSVSSLNTEAFFGQGTRLTVV.

The chain joins TRBV20-1 to TRBJ2-1; 9 bases line up with TRBD1. CDR1 and CDR2 from the germline V gene are DFQATT and SNEGSKA (reference sequence). V trimming: 3 bases; J trimming: 7 bases; junction bases outside the gene matches: 7. There are 14 residues in the CDR3. CDR3 loop: CSASGGTGSNEQFF. The CDR3 DNA reads TGCAGTGCTAGCGGCGGGACAGGGTCGAATGAGCAGTTCTTC.

This clonotype has more than one count but fewer than ten. The chain uses TRBV7-9 and TRBJ1-6; tentative D call: TRBD1 (6 bases). The germline CDR1 and CDR2 sequences are SEHNR and FQNEAQ (reference sequence). This CDR3 spans 12 amino acids. The DNA for the CDR3 is TGTGTCACAGGGACGTCCGGTTCACCCCTCCACTTT. Translated: CVTGTSGSPLHF.

This rearrangement joins TRBV7-9 to TRBJ2-1, with a weak D call TRBD2 (5 bases). The length of the CDR3 is 12 residues. The germline gives CDR1 SEHNR, CDR2 FQNEAQ (reference sequence). Trimming removed 8 bases from V and 8 bases from J, with 13 bases in between. The CDR3 DNA is TGTGCCAGCGAACGAGGCGGGCATGAGCAGTTCTTC. As protein: CASERGGHEQFF.

On this clonotype itself: A read error may account for a junction end that differs from germline. This chain links TRBV4-2 with TRBJ2-3, with TRBD2 matching 13 bases. CDR1 is LGHNA, CDR2 YNFKEQ, per germline. The CDR3 consists of 16 residues. The CDR3 protein is CASSPGLAGRTDTRYF. The CDR3 DNA is TGTGCCAGCAGCCCGGGACTAGCGGGACGCACAGATACGCGGTATTTT.

A few counts support this clonotype. The V gene is TRBV6-2 or TRBV6-3, the J gene TRBJ2-5; weak D call: TRBD2 (6 bases). Trimming cost V 0 bases and J 0 bases, with 23 bases left between them. CDR3 size: 20 residues. CDR1 MNHEY and CDR2 SVGEGT come from the germline V gene. The CDR3 loop is CASSYSNHRGNNDYQETQYF. The CDR3 DNA follows: TGTGCCAGCAGTTACTCGAACCACCGGGGGAATAACGATTACCAAGAGACCCAGTACTTC.

This clonotype was counted ten times or more. The chain recombines TRBV7-2 with TRBJ2-7; D remains unclear. The CDR3 extends over 14 amino acids. Germline CDR1 is SGHTA and CDR2 is FQGNSA. V was clipped by 8 bases and J by 2 bases, with 16 bases between them. The CDR3 bases are TGTGCCAGCCACCTTGACGGGCCGCCCTACGAGCAGTACTTC. Its translation is CASHLDGPPYEQYF.

The chain carries TRBV4-1 and TRBJ2-7, with TRBD2 identical over 7 bases. V lost 0 bases, J lost 2 bases, and 4 bases stayed unmatched. This CDR3 has 15 amino acids. The germline V gene encodes CDR1 MGHRA and CDR2 YSYEKL. The CDR3 reads CASSQDWRGTYEQYF. For the CDR3, the DNA is TGCGCCAGCAGCCAAGATTGGCGGGGGACCTACGAGCAGTACTTC.

This clonotype has a count of ten or more. The chain has TRBV5-1 and TRBJ2-3; possibly TRBD1 for D (5 bases). The germline V gene has CDR1 SGHRS and CDR2 YFSETQ. The V gene lost 0 bases and the J gene lost 0 bases, with 8 bases spanning the gap. The CDR3 runs 15 residues. The CDR3 sequence: CASSLGQGSTDTQYF. Here the CDR3 DNA reads TGCGCCAGCAGCTTGGGTCAGGGTAGCACAGATACGCAGTATTTT.

This clonotype appeared many times. The V and J genes are TRBV20-1 and TRBJ1-6, with D possibly TRBD1 on 5 matching bases. Per germline, CDR1 DFQATT and CDR2 SNEGSKA (reference sequence). Trimming stripped 7 bases from V and 6 bases from J, with 22 bases between. The CDR3 totals 16 residues. The DNA of the CDR3 is TGCAGTGGTAGGGGATTGCGATACCCTTTTAATTCACCCCTCCACTTT. Its protein product is CSGRGLRYPFNSPLHF.

This clonotype occurred a few times. This rearrangement joins TRBV28 to TRBJ1-1; D might be TRBD1 (6 bases). Looked up from germline, CDR1 is MDHEN and CDR2 is SYDVKM. The CDR3 has 17 amino acids. With 5 bases removed from V and 3 bases from J, the gap between germline ends came to 22 bases. Written as DNA, the CDR3 is TGTGCCAGCAGTAACCGGGGGCTACGGGACAAGGACACTGAAGCTTTCTTT. The encoded protein is CASSNRGLRDKDTEAFF. The full variable domain, with the rest looked up from reference TRBV28 and TRBJ1-1, is DVKVTQSSRYLVKRTGEKVFLECVQDMDHENMFWYRQDPGLGLRLIYFSYDVKMKEKGDIPEGYSVSREKKERFSLILESASTNQTSMYLCASSNRGLRDKDTEAFFGQGTRLTVV.

This clonotype was seen only a few times. This sequence joins TRBV28 and TRBJ2-7; the D is unclear. The CDR3 covers 15 residues. Germline V gives CDR1 MDHEN, CDR2 SYDVKM. With 3 bases removed from V and 5 bases from J, the gap between germline ends came to 17 bases. The CDR3 region is CASSLEMMSPDEQYF. The CDR3 DNA is TGTGCCAGCAGTTTGGAGATGATGAGTCCTGACGAGCAGTACTTC.

This clonotype was observed a handful of times. This may be a read error: a much more frequent sequence differs by one nucleotide. The CDR3 sequence: CASSRGLNTGEPFF. CDR3 nucleotides: TGTGCCAGCAGTCGGGGCTTGAACACCGGGGAGCCGTTTTTT. V gene TRBV28 combines with J gene TRBJ2-2, with D perhaps given as TRBD1 or TRBD2 (5 bases each). Germline assignment: CDR1 MDHEN and CDR2 SYDVKM. The CDR3 extends over 14 amino acids.

V and J are TRBV7-9 and TRBJ2-7, with 9 bases that match TRBD1. The V and J ends lost 5 bases and 3 bases, in that order; junction bases with no gene match: 8. The CDR3 loop spans 15 amino acids. In germline, CDR1 is SEHNR, CDR2 FQNEAQ (reference sequence). For the CDR3, the DNA is TGTGCCAGCAGCGCGTCCGGGACAGGGATCTACGAGCAGTACTTC. It codes for CASSASGTGIYEQYF.

V usage is TRBV9 and J usage is TRBJ1-6; 12 nucleotides line up with TRBD1. The CDR3 consists of 16 residues. Germline loops: CDR1 SGDLS, CDR2 YYNGEE. V shed 4 bases and J 7 bases; nucleotides not matched to a gene: 6. The DNA for the CDR3 is TGTGCCAGCAGCCCCTGGGGACAGGGGGCGAATTCACCCCTCCACTTT. It codes for CASSPWGQGANSPLHF.

This sequence joins TRBV14 and TRBJ2-3, with 12 bases identical to TRBD2. The CDR3 has 15 residues. V lost 4 bases to trimming and J lost 4 bases; unmatched junction nucleotides: 3. Germline-derived CDR1 and CDR2 are SGHDN and FVKESK. As DNA, the CDR3 is TGTGCCAGCAGCCGGACTAGCGGGGCCCCAGATACGCAGTATTTT. Protein sequence: CASSRTSGAPDTQYF.

There are a few counts of this clonotype. This chain links TRBV4-3 with TRBJ2-1; tentative D call: TRBD2 (5 bases). The CDR3 is made up of 15 amino acids. V lost 0 bases and J 5 bases, leaving 11 bases between the germline ends. Germline loops: CDR1 LGHNA, CDR2 YSLEER. This CDR3 is CASSQEDLNHNEQFF. Written as DNA, the CDR3 is TGCGCCAGCAGCCAAGAGGACTTAAACCACAATGAGCAGTTCTTC.

The rearrangement uses TRBV7-2 and TRBJ2-4; possibly TRBD1 for D (5 bases). V was clipped by 4 bases and J by 3 bases, with 10 bases between them. CDR1 and CDR2 from the germline V gene are SGHTA and FQGNSA. The CDR3 is 14 amino acids. CDR3 coding DNA: TGTGCCAGCAGCTCGGACAACCGCAAAAACATTCAGTACTTC. Its translation: CASSSDNRKNIQYF.

This clonotype was recorded a few times. V is TRBV29-1 and J is TRBJ2-1, with a tentative D call TRBD2 (5 bases). Deletions cut 3 bases from V and 4 bases from J, with 7 bases between. Germline V gene data show CDR1 as SQVTM and CDR2 as ANQGSEA. The CDR3 is 12 residues long. The CDR3 DNA sequence: TGCAGCGTTGAGGAGGTATACAATGAGCAGTTCTTC. It specifies CSVEEVYNEQFF.

The J gene is TRBJ2-5, the V gene TRBV20-1; D uncertain. V gave up 5 bases and J gave up 4 bases, with 17 bases separating them. The CDR3 totals 14 residues. Germline CDR1 and CDR2: DFQATT and SNEGSKA (reference sequence). CDR3 region: CSAHGDFIGETQYF. CDR3 coding DNA: TGCAGTGCTCACGGCGACTTCATAGGAGAGACCCAGTACTTC.

This clonotype has a handful of counts. At one end the junction does not follow the germline gene, possibly because of a read error. The gene calls are TRBV29-1 and TRBJ2-1, with 9 bases fitting TRBD1. The CDR3 runs to 13 residues. Germline V gene data show CDR1 as SQVTM and CDR2 as ANQGSEA. CDR3 bases: TGCGGCGTTCTGGGACAGGGAGTAGGTGAGCAGTTCTTC. This codes for CGVLGQGVGEQFF.

This clonotype was recorded a few times. The chain joins TRBV20-1 to TRBJ2-1, with 11 bases matching TRBD2. From germline, CDR1 is DFQATT and CDR2 SNEGSKA (reference sequence). Losses at the gene ends were 3 bases for V and 4 bases for J; bases not matched to a gene: 2. The CDR3 contains 14 residues. CDR3 sequence reads: CSARGTSGYNEQFF. The CDR3 DNA reads TGCAGTGCTAGGGGGACTAGCGGATACAATGAGCAGTTCTTC.

This clonotype was recorded a few times. The chain links TRBV7-9 to TRBJ2-6, with D uncertain. Germline V gives CDR1 SEHNR, CDR2 FQNEAQ (reference sequence). The ends were cut back, 2 bases at V and 0 bases at J, with 8 bases in the middle. The CDR3 has 16 amino acids. Written as DNA, the CDR3 is TGTGCCAGCAGCTTAAATAGGGCCTCTGGGGCCAACGTCCTGACTTTC. Amino acid sequence: CASSLNRASGANVLTF.

V gene TRBV29-1 combines with J gene TRBJ1-4; D ambiguous. V lost 3 bases and J 6 bases, leaving 8 bases between the germline ends. This CDR3 comprises 12 residues. Germline V gene lookup returns CDR1 SQVTM and CDR2 ANQGSEA. The CDR3 reads CSVEWEDEKLFF. In DNA form, the CDR3 reads TGCAGCGTTGAGTGGGAGGATGAAAAACTGTTTTTT. The full variable domain, completed using reference TRBV29-1 and TRBJ1-4, is SAVISQKPSRDICQRGTSLTIQCQVDSQVTMMFWYRQQPGQSLTLIATANQGSEATYESGFVIDKFPISRPNLTFSTLTVSNMSPEDSSIYLCSVEWEDEKLFFGSGTQLSVL.

This chain links TRBV28 with TRBJ2-1; D not certain. Germline CDR1 reads MDHEN; CDR2 reads SYDVKM. Between the trimmed V and J ends, which lost 6 bases and 0 bases, there was a span of 18 bases. CDR3 size: 17 residues. The CDR3 DNA is TGTGCCAGCAGCGCGCCCGGTTCCCTAATCTCCTACAATGAGCAGTTCTTC. It encodes CASSAPGSLISYNEQFF.